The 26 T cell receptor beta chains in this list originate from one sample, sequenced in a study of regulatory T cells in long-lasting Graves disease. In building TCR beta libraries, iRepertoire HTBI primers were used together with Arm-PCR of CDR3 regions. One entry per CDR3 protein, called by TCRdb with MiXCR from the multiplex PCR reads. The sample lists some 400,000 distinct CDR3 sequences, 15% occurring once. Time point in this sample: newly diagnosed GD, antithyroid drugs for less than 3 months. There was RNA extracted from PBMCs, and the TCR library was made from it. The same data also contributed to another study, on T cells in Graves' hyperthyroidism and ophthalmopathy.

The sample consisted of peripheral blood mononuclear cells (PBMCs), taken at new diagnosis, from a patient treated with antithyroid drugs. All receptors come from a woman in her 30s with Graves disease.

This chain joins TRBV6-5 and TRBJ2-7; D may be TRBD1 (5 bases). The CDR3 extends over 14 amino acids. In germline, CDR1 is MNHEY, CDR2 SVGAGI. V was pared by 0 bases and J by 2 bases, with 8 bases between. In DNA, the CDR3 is TGTGCCAGCAGTTACTCATCAGGGACCTACGAGCAGTACTTC. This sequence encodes CASSYSSGTYEQYF.

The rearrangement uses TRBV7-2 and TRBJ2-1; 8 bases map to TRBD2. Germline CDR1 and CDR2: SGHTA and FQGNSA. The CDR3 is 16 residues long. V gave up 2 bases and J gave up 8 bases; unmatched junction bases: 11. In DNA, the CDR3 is TGTGCCAGCAGCTTATTCGATACCGGGACTAGATATGAGCAGTTCTTC. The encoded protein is CASSLFDTGTRYEQFF.

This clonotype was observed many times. Written as DNA, the CDR3 is TGTGCCTGGAGTGAAAACCGGGCAGATACGCAGTATTTT. Encoded protein: CAWSENRADTQYF. The gene calls are TRBV30 and TRBJ2-3; D uncertain. V dropped 1 base and J dropped 4 bases, with 9 bases sitting between them. The germline CDR1 and CDR2 sequences are GTSNPN and SVGIG (reference sequence). The CDR3 is 13 residues long.

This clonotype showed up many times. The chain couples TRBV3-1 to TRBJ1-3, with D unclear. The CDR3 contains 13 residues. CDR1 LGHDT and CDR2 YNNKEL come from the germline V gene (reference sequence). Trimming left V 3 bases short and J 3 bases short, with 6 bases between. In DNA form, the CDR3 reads TGTGCCAGCAGCCAGACCCATGGAAACACCATATATTTT. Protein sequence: CASSQTHGNTIYF.

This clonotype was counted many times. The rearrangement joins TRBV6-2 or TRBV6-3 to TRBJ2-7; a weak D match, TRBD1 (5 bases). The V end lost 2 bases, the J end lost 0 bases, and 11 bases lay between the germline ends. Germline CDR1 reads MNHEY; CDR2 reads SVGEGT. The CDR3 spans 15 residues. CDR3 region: CASSYIQRGSYEQYF. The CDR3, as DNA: TGTGCCAGCAGTTACATTCAAAGGGGCTCCTACGAGCAGTACTTC.

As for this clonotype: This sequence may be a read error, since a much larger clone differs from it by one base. The CDR3 sequence: CASSLEARGDHEQYF. CDR3 coding DNA: TGTGCCAGCAGCTTAGAGGCGAGGGGCGATCACGAGCAGTACTTC. The J gene is TRBJ2-7, the V gene TRBV11-2, with D tentatively TRBD1 or TRBD2 (5 bases each). The CDR3 loop spans 15 amino acids. V was trimmed by 0 bases and J by 5 bases, leaving 14 bases between them. Germline V gene lookup returns CDR1 SGHAT and CDR2 FQNNGV.

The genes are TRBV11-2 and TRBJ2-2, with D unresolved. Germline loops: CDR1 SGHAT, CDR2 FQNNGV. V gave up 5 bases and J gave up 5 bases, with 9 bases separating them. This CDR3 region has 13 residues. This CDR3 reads CASSIAQTGELFF. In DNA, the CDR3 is TGTGCCAGCAGCATAGCACAGACCGGGGAGCTGTTTTTT.

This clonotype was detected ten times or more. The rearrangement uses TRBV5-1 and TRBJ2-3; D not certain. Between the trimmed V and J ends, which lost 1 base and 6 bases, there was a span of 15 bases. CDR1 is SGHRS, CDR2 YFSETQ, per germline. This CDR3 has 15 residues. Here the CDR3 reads CASSLTLNSGDTQYF. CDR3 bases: TGCGCCAGCAGCTTGACCCTCAATTCCGGCGATACGCAGTATTTT. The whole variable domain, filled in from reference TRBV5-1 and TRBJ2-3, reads KAGVTQTPRYLIKTRGQQVTLSCSPISGHRSVSWYQQTPGQGLQFLFEYFSETQRNKGNFPGRFSGRQFSNSRSEMNVSTLELGDSALYLCASSLTLNSGDTQYFGPGTRLTVL.

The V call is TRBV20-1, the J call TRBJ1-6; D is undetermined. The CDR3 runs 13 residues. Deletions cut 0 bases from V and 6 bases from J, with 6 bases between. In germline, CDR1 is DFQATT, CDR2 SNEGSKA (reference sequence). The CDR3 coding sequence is TGCAGTGCTAGAGAAAACACTAATTCACCCCTCCACTTT. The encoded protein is CSARENTNSPLHF.

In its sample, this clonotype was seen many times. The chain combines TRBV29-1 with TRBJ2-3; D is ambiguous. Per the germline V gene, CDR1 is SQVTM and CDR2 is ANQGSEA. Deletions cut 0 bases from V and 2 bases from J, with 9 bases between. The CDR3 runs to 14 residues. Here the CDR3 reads CSVEDVLDTDTQYF. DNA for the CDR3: TGCAGCGTTGAAGATGTGCTAGACACAGATACGCAGTATTTT.

The CDR3: CASSSASNYGYTF. The CDR3 nucleotides read TGTGCCAGCAGTTCAGCCTCTAACTATGGCTACACCTTC. This sequence joins TRBV28 and TRBJ1-2; D remains ambiguous. Per germline, CDR1 MDHEN and CDR2 SYDVKM. The CDR3 sequence is 13 residues long. Deletions cut 4 bases from V and 0 bases from J, with 6 bases between.

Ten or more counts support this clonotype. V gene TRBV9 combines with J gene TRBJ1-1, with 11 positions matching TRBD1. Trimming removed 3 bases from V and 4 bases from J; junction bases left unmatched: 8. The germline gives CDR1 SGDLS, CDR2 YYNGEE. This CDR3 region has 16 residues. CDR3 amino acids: CASSAHRDRGGTEAFF. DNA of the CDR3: TGTGCCAGCAGCGCACACCGGGACAGGGGGGGCACTGAAGCTTTCTTT. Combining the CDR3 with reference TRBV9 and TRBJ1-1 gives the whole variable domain DSGVTQTPKHLITATGQRVTLRCSPRSGDLSVYWYQQSLDQGLQFLIQYYNGEERAKGNILERFSAQQFPDLHSELNLSSLELGDSALYFCASSAHRDRGGTEAFFGQGTRLTVV.

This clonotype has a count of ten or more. CDR3 amino acids: CASRAGTSGNTIYF. In DNA form, the CDR3 reads TGTGCCAGCAGAGCCGGGACCTCTGGAAACACCATATATTTT. The chain has TRBV11-2 and TRBJ1-3; D is possibly TRBD1 (5 bases). Trimming pared 6 bases from V and 0 bases from J, leaving 9 bases between. Germline V gives CDR1 SGHAT, CDR2 FQNNGV. This CDR3 contains 14 residues.

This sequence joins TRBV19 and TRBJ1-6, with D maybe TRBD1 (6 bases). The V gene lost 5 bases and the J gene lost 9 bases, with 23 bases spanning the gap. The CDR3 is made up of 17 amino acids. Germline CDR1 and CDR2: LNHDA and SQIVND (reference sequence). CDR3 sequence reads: CASSLGQIGVTRSPLHF. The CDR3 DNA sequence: TGTGCCAGTAGTCTAGGACAGATTGGAGTAACACGTTCACCCCTCCACTTT.

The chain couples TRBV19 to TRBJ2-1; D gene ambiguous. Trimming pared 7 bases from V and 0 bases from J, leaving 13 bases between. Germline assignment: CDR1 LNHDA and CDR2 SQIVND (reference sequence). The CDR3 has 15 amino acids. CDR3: CASNLAPSSYNEQFF. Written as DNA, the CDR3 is TGTGCCAGTAATCTGGCGCCGAGCTCCTACAATGAGCAGTTCTTC. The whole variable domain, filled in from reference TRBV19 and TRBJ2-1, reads DGGITQSPKYLFRKEGQNVTLSCEQNLNHDAMYWYRQDPGQGLRLIYYSQIVNDFQKGDIAEGYSVSREKKESFPLTVTSAQKNPTAFYLCASNLAPSSYNEQFFGPGTRLTVL.

CDR3 residues: CATLRDRARMDQPQHF. The CDR3 region has the DNA TGCGCCACCCTCCGGGACAGGGCGAGGATGGATCAGCCCCAGCATTTT. V is TRBV10-2 and J is TRBJ1-5, with 9 bases fitting TRBD1. CDR1 and CDR2 (germline): WSHSY, SAAADI. CDR3 length: 16 amino acids. Unmatched junction bases numbered 15, after V lost 10 bases and J lost 5 bases.

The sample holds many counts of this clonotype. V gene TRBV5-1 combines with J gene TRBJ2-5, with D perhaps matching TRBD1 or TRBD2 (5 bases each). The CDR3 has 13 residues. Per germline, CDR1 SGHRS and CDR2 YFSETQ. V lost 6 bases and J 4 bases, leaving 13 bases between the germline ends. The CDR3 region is CASKPGTPETQYF. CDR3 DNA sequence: TGCGCCAGCAAGCCCGGGACCCCAGAGACCCAGTACTTC.

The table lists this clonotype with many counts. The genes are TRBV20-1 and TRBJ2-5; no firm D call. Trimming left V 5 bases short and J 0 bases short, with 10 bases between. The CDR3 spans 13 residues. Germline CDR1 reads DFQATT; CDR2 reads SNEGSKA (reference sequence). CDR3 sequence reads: CSALPMYQETQYF. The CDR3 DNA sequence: TGCAGTGCTCTGCCGATGTACCAAGAGACCCAGTACTTC.

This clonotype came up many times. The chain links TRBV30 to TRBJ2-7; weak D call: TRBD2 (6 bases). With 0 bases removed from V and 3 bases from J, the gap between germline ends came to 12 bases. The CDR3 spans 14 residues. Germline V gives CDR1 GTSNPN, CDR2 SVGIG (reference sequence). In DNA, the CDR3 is TGTGCCTGGAGTGTACCGGGAGATTACTACGAGCAGTACTTC. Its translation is CAWSVPGDYYEQYF.

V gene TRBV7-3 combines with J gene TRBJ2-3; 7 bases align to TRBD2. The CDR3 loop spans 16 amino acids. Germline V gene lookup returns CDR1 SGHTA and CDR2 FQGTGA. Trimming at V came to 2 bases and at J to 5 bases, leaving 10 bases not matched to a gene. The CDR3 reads CASSLGLGGGGDTQYF. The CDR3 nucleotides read TGTGCCAGCAGCTTAGGTTTAGGCGGGGGAGGAGATACGCAGTATTTT.

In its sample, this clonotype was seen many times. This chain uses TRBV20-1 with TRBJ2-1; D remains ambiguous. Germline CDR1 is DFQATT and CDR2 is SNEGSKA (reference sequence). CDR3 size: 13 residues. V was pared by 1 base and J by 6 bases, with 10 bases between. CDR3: CSARARLTNEQFF. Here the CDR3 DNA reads TGCAGTGCTAGAGCAAGGCTAACCAATGAGCAGTTCTTC.

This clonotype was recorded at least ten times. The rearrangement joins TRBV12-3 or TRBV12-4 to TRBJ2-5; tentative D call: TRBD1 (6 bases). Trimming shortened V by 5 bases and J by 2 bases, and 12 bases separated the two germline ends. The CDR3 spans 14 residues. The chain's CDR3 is CASSPGQQQETQYF. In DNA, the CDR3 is TGTGCCAGCAGTCCCGGACAGCAACAAGAGACCCAGTACTTC.

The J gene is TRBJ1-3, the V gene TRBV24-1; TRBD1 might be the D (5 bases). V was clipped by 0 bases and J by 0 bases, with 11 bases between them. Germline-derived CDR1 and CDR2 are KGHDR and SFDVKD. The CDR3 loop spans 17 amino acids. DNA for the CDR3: TGTGCCACCAGTGATTTGGGCAGGGACCGCTCTGGAAACACCATATATTTT. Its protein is CATSDLGRDRSGNTIYF.

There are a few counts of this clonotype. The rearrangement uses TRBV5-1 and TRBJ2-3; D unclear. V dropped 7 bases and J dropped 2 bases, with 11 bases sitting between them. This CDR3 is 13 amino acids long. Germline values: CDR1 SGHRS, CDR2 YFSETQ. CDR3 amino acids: CASHRVPTDTQYF. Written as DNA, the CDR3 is TGCGCCAGCCATCGGGTCCCCACAGATACGCAGTATTTT.

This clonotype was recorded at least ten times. This CDR3 is CASSSAPGPQETQYF. CDR3 bases: TGTGCCAGCAGCTCGGCCCCGGGACCGCAAGAGACCCAGTACTTC. The chain employs TRBV7-3 and TRBJ2-5; D assignment may be TRBD1 or TRBD2 (5 bases each). The V gene lost 4 bases and the J gene lost 2 bases, with 14 bases spanning the gap. CDR1 and CDR2 from the germline V gene are SGHTA and FQGTGA. CDR3 length: 15 residues.

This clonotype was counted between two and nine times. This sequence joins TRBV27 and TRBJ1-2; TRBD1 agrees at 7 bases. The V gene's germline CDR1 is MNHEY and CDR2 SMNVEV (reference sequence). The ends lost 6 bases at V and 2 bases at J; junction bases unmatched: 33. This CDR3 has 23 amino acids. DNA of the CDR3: TGTGCCAGCAGCCCCCAACGACGTGCAGGTAGCGGGACAGTCGAGGGATTAAACTATGGCTACACCTTC. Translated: CASSPQRRAGSGTVEGLNYGYTF.